Below, 23 T cell receptor beta chains from the same sample are listed, as sequenced in a study of T cells in women clearing cervical HPV infection. The repertoire was sequenced with immunoSEQ multiplex PCR; TCRdb's copy has only in-frame clones and lacks some. This sample's table reports about 36,000 clones. The sequenced sample was blood buffy coat. The receptor set was obtained from a woman between 18 and 69 years old with a cervical HPV16 infection that either progressed to CIN3+ or cleared (not recorded which).

Details on this clone: The read terminates 3 residues before the CDR3 end, so the remaining end is supplied by the germline J gene. The chain recombines TRBV28 with TRBJ2-7; D assignment may be TRBD1 or TRBD2 (5 bases each). Per germline, CDR1 MDHEN and CDR2 SYDVKM. V was shortened by 5 bases and J by 6 bases, with 17 bases between the two germline ends. CDR3 size: 14 residues. CDR3 DNA, as far as it was read: TGTGCCAGCAGTCTGAGGGGCAGTAGAGGCGAG. This sequence encodes CASSLRGSRGE. The entire CDR3 protein is CASSLRGSRGEQYF.

Comment on this clone: The read falls 3 residues short of the CDR3 end, and the missing part is taken from the germline J gene. The chain joins TRBV9 to TRBJ2-5, with 10 bases lining up with TRBD2. This CDR3 has 16 amino acids. V shed 6 bases and J 5 bases; nucleotides not matched to a gene: 13. The germline CDR1 and CDR2 sequences are SGDLS and YYNGEE. The sequenced CDR3 bases are TGTGCCAGCACCCCCGGGAGCGGGGGGGGACGGGAGACC. Its translation: CASTPGSGGGRET. The full CDR3 is CASTPGSGGGRETQYF. The variable domain in full, completed from reference TRBV9 and TRBJ2-5, reads DSGVTQTPKHLITATGQRVTLRCSPRSGDLSVYWYQQSLDQGLQFLIQYYNGEERAKGNILERFSAQQFPDLHSELNLSSLELGDSALYFCASTPGSGGGRETQYFGPGTRLLVL.

Judged by frequency, this clone is medium-sized. Sequencing ends 3 residues short of the CDR3 end; the germline J gene provides the rest. The J gene is TRBJ2-4, the V gene TRBV19, with 7 bases fitting TRBD1. V lost 5 bases, J lost 1 base, and 17 bases stayed unmatched. Germline CDR1 is LNHDA and CDR2 is SQIVND (reference sequence). The CDR3 length is 19 residues. CDR3 region: CASSEPTGFSTGAKNIQYF. The sequenced part of the CDR3 DNA is TGTGCCAGTAGTGAACCGACAGGGTTTAGCACGGGGGCCAAAAACATT.

Concerning this clone: The read finishes 3 residues shy of the CDR3 end, and the germline J gene is used to complete it. J is TRBJ1-5 and V is TRBV2; D not certain. Germline CDR1 is SNHLY and CDR2 is FYNNEI. This CDR3 contains 16 residues. V shed 2 bases and J shed 5 bases, with 16 bases lying between them. The CDR3 loop is CASSEFVGRRDQPQHF. The DNA read from the CDR3 is TGTGCCAGCAGTGAATTTGTAGGCAGACGGGATCAGCCC.

A note on this clone: The DNA ends 3 residues before the CDR3 does, and the rest of the CDR3 is filled in from the germline J gene. V gene TRBV7-9 combines with J gene TRBJ2-7, with 10 bases matching TRBD2. Trimming cost V 4 bases and J 3 bases; bases outside gene matches: 6. Germline loops: CDR1 SEHNR, CDR2 FQNEAQ (reference sequence). The CDR3 runs to 15 residues. The CDR3 here is CASSSGLASLYEQYF. CDR3 DNA, as far as it was read: TGTGCCAGCAGCTCGGGACTAGCGAGCCTCTACGAG.

On this clone: The CDR3 end is not reached by the read, which stops 3 residues before it; the germline J gene fills it in. The chain couples TRBV3-1 (or the pseudogene TRBV3-2) to TRBJ2-3, with D possibly TRBD1 on 7 matching bases. V was cut by 6 bases and J by 4 bases, with 17 bases left in between. CDR1 and CDR2 from the germline V gene are LGHDT and YNNKEL (reference sequence). This CDR3 region has 15 residues. The CDR3 spells CASRVGRGEADTQYF. CDR3 DNA, as far as it was read: TGTGCCAGCAGAGTAGGCAGGGGGGAAGCAGATACG.

On this clone: The CDR3 end falls 3 residues outside the read, so it is completed with the germline J gene. The rearrangement joins TRBV7-2 to TRBJ2-5, with D possibly TRBD1 on 5 matching bases. From germline, CDR1 is SGHTA and CDR2 FQGNSA. V was pared by 3 bases and J by 4 bases, with 12 bases between. The CDR3 consists of 14 residues. CDR3 DNA, as far as it was read: TGTGCCAGCAGCTTTTTGCAGGGTGTAGAGACC. This translates into CASSFLQGVET. The whole CDR3 is CASSFLQGVETQYF.

Remarks on this clone: The read is 3 residues too short to cover the CDR3 end, so that end is filled in from the germline J gene. The V and J genes are TRBV7-3 and TRBJ2-3; 8 bases agree with TRBD2. Germline assignment: CDR1 SGHTA and CDR2 FQGTGA. CDR3 size: 16 residues. J was trimmed by 4 bases and V by 2 bases; bases with no gene match: 8. The CDR3 here is CASSLGVAGSADTQYF. The part of the CDR3 DNA that was read is TGTGCCAGCAGCTTAGGGGTAGCGGGGTCTGCAGATACG.

Comments on this clone: The CDR3 end falls 3 residues outside the read, so it is completed with the germline J gene. This chain joins TRBV19 and TRBJ2-3, with a possible D match to TRBD2 (7 bases). V lost 0 bases and J lost 2, with 21 bases in between. CDR3 size: 19 residues. The germline V gene encodes CDR1 LNHDA and CDR2 SQIVND (reference sequence). The CDR3 is CASSIDLGVFAGATDTQYF. CDR3 bases read: TGTGCCAGTAGTATAGATCTCGGGGTATTCGCGGGGGCCACAGATACG. Full variable domain (remainder filled in from reference TRBV19 and TRBJ2-3): DGGITQSPKYLFRKEGQNVTLSCEQNLNHDAMYWYRQDPGQGLRLIYYSQIVNDFQKGDIAEGYSVSREKKESFPLTVTSAQKNPTAFYLCASSIDLGVFAGATDTQYFGPGTRLTVL.

CDR3 region: CASSLGLASGEQFF. The sequenced part of the CDR3 DNA is TGTGCCAGCAGCTTAGGACTAGCGAGTGGTGAG. The rearrangement uses TRBV7-9 and TRBJ2-1; 8 bases are shared with TRBD2. The CDR3 end is not reached by the read, which stops 3 residues before it; the germline J gene fills it in. V lost 1 base, J lost 9 bases, and 5 bases stayed unmatched. CDR1 is SEHNR and CDR2 is FQNEAQ in the germline V gene (reference sequence). There are 14 residues in the CDR3.

To note about this clone: The read finishes 3 residues shy of the CDR3 end, and the germline J gene is used to complete it. This chain joins TRBV5-6 and TRBJ2-7; a possible D gene is TRBD1 (6 bases). Trimming shortened V by 1 base and J by 1 base, and 12 bases separated the two germline ends. Germline CDR1 reads SGHDT; CDR2 reads YYEEEE. The CDR3 spans 15 residues. The CDR3 protein is CASSLSGAGSYEQYF. Partial CDR3 DNA: TGTGCCAGCAGCTTGTCAGGGGCAGGGTCCTACGAG.

On this clone itself: The CDR3 end lies 3 residues beyond the end of the read and is filled in from the germline J gene. The rearrangement links TRBV7-6 to TRBJ2-1; possible D gene TRBD1, 6 bases. Germline V gene data show CDR1 as SGHVS and CDR2 as FNYEAQ. This CDR3 spans 14 amino acids. Trimming took off 3 bases at V and 2 bases at J, with 8 bases between the two ends. CDR3 sequence: CASSFGDTYNEQFF. CDR3 DNA, as far as it was read: TGTGCCAGCAGCTTTGGGGACACCTACAATGAG.

With regard to this clone: The read terminates 3 residues before the CDR3 end, so the remaining end is supplied by the germline J gene. J is TRBJ1-5 and V is TRBV20-1; D is perhaps TRBD1 (5 bases). This CDR3 has 13 residues. The V gene's germline CDR1 is DFQATT and CDR2 SNEGSKA (reference sequence). Trimming pared 3 bases from V and 4 bases from J, leaving 10 bases between. Here the CDR3 reads CSARRTQNQPQHF. CDR3 bases read: TGCAGTGCTAGGAGGACACAGAATCAGCCC.

Note on this clone: The read terminates 3 residues ahead of where the CDR3 ends, so the germline J gene completes it. This chain connects TRBV20-1 to TRBJ2-1, with D possibly being TRBD2 (5 bases). CDR3 size: 12 residues. V was pared by 3 bases and J by 5 bases, with 8 bases between. Germline CDR1 DFQATT, CDR2 SNEGSKA (reference sequence). The part of the CDR3 DNA that was read is TGCAGTGCTAGCAGCGGCAACAATGAG. Translated: CSASSGNNE. In full, the CDR3 reads CSASSGNNEQFF.

To note about this clone: Sequencing ends 3 residues short of the CDR3 end; the germline J gene provides the rest. The genes are TRBV30 and TRBJ1-5, with D unresolved. CDR3 length: 12 amino acids. CDR1 and CDR2 (germline): GTSNPN, SVGIG (reference sequence). Trimming shortened V by 5 bases and J by 4 bases, and 9 bases separated the two germline ends. CDR3 residues: CAWSSGNQPQHF. The DNA read from the CDR3 is TGTGCCTGGTCTAGTGGGAATCAGCCC.

About this clone itself: The read comes to an end 3 residues before the CDR3 does, leaving the germline J gene to fill in the end. The chain uses TRBV6-2 or TRBV6-3 and TRBJ1-5; weak D call: TRBD1 (5 bases). The V gene lost 5 bases and the J gene lost 4 bases, with 12 bases spanning the gap. CDR1 MNHEY and CDR2 SVGEGT come from the germline V gene. CDR3 size: 14 residues. The sequenced CDR3 bases are TGTGCCAGCAGTCCGACAGAAGCAAATCAGCCC. Translating it yields CASSPTEANQP. The complete CDR3 protein is CASSPTEANQPQHF.

About this clone: Read coverage stops 3 residues before the CDR3 terminus; the germline J gene supplies the remainder. J is TRBJ2-5 and V is TRBV20-1, with D uncertain. The CDR3 contains 13 residues. The germline V gene has CDR1 DFQATT and CDR2 SNEGSKA (reference sequence). V gave up 0 bases and J gave up 5 bases, with 10 bases separating them. The covered CDR3 bases are TGCAGTGCTAGAGATTTTTTTGGCGAGACC. Translation gives CSARDFFGET. The CDR3 in its entirety is CSARDFFGETQYF.

About this clone: The read halts 3 residues ahead of the CDR3 end, with the missing end drawn from the germline J gene. The chain uses TRBV7-3 and TRBJ2-5; 14 bases fit TRBD2. In germline, CDR1 is SGHTA, CDR2 FQGTGA. V was clipped by 5 bases and J by 2 bases; unmatched bases: 10. The CDR3 is made up of 18 amino acids. CDR3 in amino acids: CASSTPGLAGGIQETQYF. The covered CDR3 bases are TGTGCCAGCAGCACCCCAGGACTAGCGGGAGGTATTCAAGAGACC.

Points on this clone: From the germline J gene comes the end of the CDR3, since the read stops 3 residues before it. The chain recombines TRBV7-2 with TRBJ1-6; D possibly corresponds to TRBD1 (5 bases). V shed 5 bases and J shed 7 bases, with 15 bases lying between them. Germline CDR1 reads SGHTA; CDR2 reads FQGNSA. This CDR3 spans 15 amino acids. The sequenced CDR3 bases are TGTGCCAGCAGCCGAGGGCAGGGAACCAATTCACCC. It yields the protein CASSRGQGTNSP. In full, the CDR3 reads CASSRGQGTNSPLHF.

The CDR3 reads CASSLGHRLRGYGYTF. The covered CDR3 bases are TGTGCCAGCAGTTTAGGGCACAGGTTGCGCGGCTATGGC. The chain joins TRBV12-3 or TRBV12-4 to TRBJ1-2; perhaps TRBD1 as D (5 bases). The read finishes 3 residues shy of the CDR3 end, and the germline J gene is used to complete it. The CDR3 length is 16 residues. The germline V and J ends were trimmed by 1 base and 4 bases, with 16 bases remaining between them.

Of note for this clone: The sequenced fragment ends 3 residues before the CDR3 boundary, so the rest is inferred from the germline J gene. The rearrangement joins TRBV5-1 to TRBJ2-3, with no clear D. The length of the CDR3 is 14 residues. CDR1 is SGHRS and CDR2 is YFSETQ in the germline V gene. The ends were cut back, 4 bases at V and 0 bases at J, with 9 bases in the middle. The covered CDR3 bases are TGCGCCAGCAGCCCCCCGCAGAGCACAGATACG. Protein product: CASSPPQSTDT. The complete CDR3 sequence is CASSPPQSTDTQYF.

Concerning this clone itself: The read ends 3 residues early relative to the CDR3; the germline J gene fills the gap. The chain uses TRBV20-1 and TRBJ2-7; 7 bases agree with TRBD1. This CDR3 has 14 amino acids. With 3 bases clipped from V and 0 bases from J, the junction kept 5 bases outside the gene matches. Germline CDR1 reads DFQATT; CDR2 reads SNEGSKA (reference sequence). CDR3 DNA, as far as it was read: TGCAGTGCTAGGCCCTACAGGGGCTCCTACGAG. Protein product: CSARPYRGSYE. In full, the CDR3 reads CSARPYRGSYEQYF.

The covered CDR3 bases are TGCGCCAGCAGTGAGTCGATTTGCAGGGGTGGCAATCAGCCC. Translating gives CASSESICRGGNQP. The whole CDR3 protein is CASSESICRGGNQPQHF. This chain links TRBV10-1 with TRBJ1-5; a possible D gene is TRBD1 (6 bases). From the germline J gene comes the end of the CDR3, since the read stops 3 residues before it. CDR1 WNHNN and CDR2 SYGVQD come from the germline V gene (reference sequence). This CDR3 is 17 amino acids long. V was pared by 0 bases and J by 2 bases, with 14 bases between.